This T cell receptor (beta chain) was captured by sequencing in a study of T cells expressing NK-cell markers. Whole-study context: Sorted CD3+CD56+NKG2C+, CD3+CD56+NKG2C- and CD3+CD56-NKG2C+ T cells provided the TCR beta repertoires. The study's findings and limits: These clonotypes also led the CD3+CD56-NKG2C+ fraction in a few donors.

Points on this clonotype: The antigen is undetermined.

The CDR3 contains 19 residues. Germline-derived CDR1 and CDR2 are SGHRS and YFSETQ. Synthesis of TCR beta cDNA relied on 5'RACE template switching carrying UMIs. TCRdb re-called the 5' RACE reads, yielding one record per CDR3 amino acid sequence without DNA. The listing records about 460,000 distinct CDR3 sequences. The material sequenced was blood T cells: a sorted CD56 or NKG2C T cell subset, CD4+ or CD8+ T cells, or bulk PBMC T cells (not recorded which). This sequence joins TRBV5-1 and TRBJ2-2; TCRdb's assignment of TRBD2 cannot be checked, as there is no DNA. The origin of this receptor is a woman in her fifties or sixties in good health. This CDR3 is CASRLWSRPTSGRGGELFF.